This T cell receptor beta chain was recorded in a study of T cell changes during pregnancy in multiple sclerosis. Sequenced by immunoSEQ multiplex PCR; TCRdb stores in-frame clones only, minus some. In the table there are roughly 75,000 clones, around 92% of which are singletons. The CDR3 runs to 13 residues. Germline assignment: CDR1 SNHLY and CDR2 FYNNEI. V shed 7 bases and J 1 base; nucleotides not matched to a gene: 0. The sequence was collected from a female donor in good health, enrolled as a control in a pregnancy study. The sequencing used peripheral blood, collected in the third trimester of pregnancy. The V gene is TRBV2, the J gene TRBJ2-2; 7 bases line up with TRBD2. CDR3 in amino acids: CASKRENTGELFF. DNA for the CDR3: TGTGCCAGCAAGCGGGAGAACACCGGGGAGCTGTTTTTT.